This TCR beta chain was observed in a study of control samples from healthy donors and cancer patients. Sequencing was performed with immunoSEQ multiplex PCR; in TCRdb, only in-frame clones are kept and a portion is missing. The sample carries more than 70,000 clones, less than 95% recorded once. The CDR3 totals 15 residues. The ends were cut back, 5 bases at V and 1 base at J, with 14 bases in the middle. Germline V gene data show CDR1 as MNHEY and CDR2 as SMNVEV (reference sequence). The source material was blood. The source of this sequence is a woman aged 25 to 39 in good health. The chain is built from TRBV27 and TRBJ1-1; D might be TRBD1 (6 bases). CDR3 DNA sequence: TGTGCCAGCAGTCAATCAGGGGCCTGGAACACTGAAGCTTTCTTT. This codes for CASSQSGAWNTEAFF.